Below are 25 T cell receptor beta chains sequenced from a single sample in a study of PD-L1 blockade in urothelial cancer. As to time point: pretreatment peripheral blood. Assay used: immunoSEQ multiplex PCR; TCRdb lists only in-frame clones, some missing. The sample consists of 50,000 or so clones, approximately 79% of them appearing once. Sequencing was performed on PBMCs, taken around atezolizumab (anti-PD-L1) treatment. All receptors derive from a man aged 65-85 years with urothelial cancer.

The V and J genes are TRBV18 and TRBJ1-2; 7 bases are shared with TRBD1. The CDR3 consists of 15 residues. CDR1 and CDR2 from the germline V gene are KGHSH and LQKENI. With V trimmed by 3 bases and J by 4 bases, 8 bases remained unmatched. CDR3 region: CASSPSATGAYGYTF. The DNA of the CDR3 is TGTGCCAGCTCACCTTCAGCCACAGGGGCCTATGGCTACACCTTC.

The chain carries TRBV29-1 and TRBJ1-2; a possible D gene is TRBD1 (5 bases). The CDR3 runs 11 residues. Deletions cut 6 bases from V and 10 bases from J, with 15 bases between. Germline values: CDR1 SQVTM, CDR2 ANQGSEA. The CDR3 is CSVEAGYDYTF. The CDR3 coding sequence is TGCAGCGTCGAGGCAGGGTACGACTACACCTTC.

The V call is TRBV6-5, the J call TRBJ1-1, with 7 bases lining up with TRBD1. The germline V gene encodes CDR1 MNHEY and CDR2 SVGAGI. This CDR3 region has 15 residues. Losses at the gene ends were 2 bases for V and 5 bases for J; bases not matched to a gene: 8. The CDR3 spells CASSYNRGPDTEAFF. CDR3 bases: TGTGCCAGCAGTTACAATAGGGGGCCTGATACTGAAGCTTTCTTT.

The chain links TRBV14 to TRBJ2-1, with a weak D call TRBD1 (6 bases). The CDR3 consists of 17 residues. The V gene lost 0 bases and the J gene lost 5 bases, with 17 bases spanning the gap. Germline assignment: CDR1 SGHDN and CDR2 FVKESK. Written as DNA, the CDR3 is TGTGCCAGCAGCCAAGATCTTCCCCGGGACATGAACAATGAGCAGTTCTTC. Residues: CASSQDLPRDMNNEQFF.

The chain combines TRBV9 with TRBJ2-7; 10 bases fit TRBD2. Germline-derived CDR1 and CDR2 are SGDLS and YYNGEE. J was trimmed by 4 bases and V by 0 bases; bases with no gene match: 7. The CDR3 is made up of 16 amino acids. CDR3 sequence reads: CASSVGPSSGSYEQYF. DNA for the CDR3: TGTGCCAGCAGCGTAGGCCCCTCTAGCGGGAGTTACGAGCAGTACTTC.

This sequence joins TRBV5-1 and TRBJ1-6; TRBD1 matches at 10 bases. The V gene end was trimmed by 4 bases and the J gene end by 10 bases; junction bases not matched to a gene: 8. CDR1 and CDR2 (germline): SGHRS, YFSETQ. The CDR3 contains 15 residues. DNA for the CDR3: TGCGCCAGCAGCCCGGGGACAGGGGTTGACTCACCCCTCCACTTT. It specifies CASSPGTGVDSPLHF.

The rearrangement uses TRBV5-4 and TRBJ2-1; possible D gene TRBD2, 5 bases. Germline CDR1 SGHNT, CDR2 YYREEE (reference sequence). This CDR3 region has 15 residues. Trimming stripped 4 bases from V and 4 bases from J, with 15 bases between. CDR3 nucleotide sequence: TGTGCCAGCAGCGGGGAGTTGGCGTTGTACAATGAGCAGTTCTTC. Translating gives CASSGELALYNEQFF.

CDR3 coding DNA: TGTGCCAGCAGTCTAGAGAATTGGGGGGGCTCGGAGGAGCTGTTTTTT. It encodes CASSLENWGGSEELFF. The chain employs TRBV27 and TRBJ2-2; perhaps TRBD2 as D (7 bases). The CDR3 totals 16 residues. CDR1 and CDR2 (germline): MNHEY, SMNVEV (reference sequence). The germline V and J ends were trimmed by 5 bases and 10 bases, with 23 bases remaining between them.

The chain has TRBV6-5 and TRBJ1-1, with 10 positions matching TRBD1. V lost 6 bases and J lost 6; bases outside the gene matches: 7. Germline V gene lookup returns CDR1 MNHEY and CDR2 SVGAGI. The CDR3 is made up of 14 amino acids. In DNA form, the CDR3 reads TGTGCCAGCAGAGGGACAGGGGACTTCTCTGAAGCTTTCTTT. Translation: CASRGTGDFSEAFF.

V gene TRBV2 combines with J gene TRBJ1-1, with 9 positions matching TRBD1. Trimming cost V 6 bases and J 1 base; bases outside gene matches: 0. The V gene's germline CDR1 is SNHLY and CDR2 FYNNEI. This CDR3 contains 13 residues. The CDR3 DNA is TGTGCCAGCAGGGGACAGGGGAACACTGAAGCTTTCTTT. It yields the protein CASRGQGNTEAFF. The full variable domain, with the rest looked up from reference TRBV2 and TRBJ1-1, is EPEVTQTPSHQVTQMGQEVILRCVPISNHLYFYWYRQILGQKVEFLVSFYNNEISEKSEIFDDQFSVERPDGSNFTLKIRSTKLEDSAMYFCASRGQGNTEAFFGQGTRLTVV.

V is TRBV9 and J is TRBJ1-1; D ambiguous. The CDR3 length is 14 residues. The germline V gene has CDR1 SGDLS and CDR2 YYNGEE. V was cut by 1 base and J by 5 bases, with 12 bases left in between. The CDR3 region is CASSVRVSDTEAFF. The CDR3 DNA reads as TGTGCCAGCAGCGTAAGAGTGTCCGATACTGAAGCTTTCTTT.

The CDR3 nucleotides are TGTGCCAGCAGTTACGGCCGGGCGGGTTACGAGCAGTACTTC. The encoded protein is CASSYGRAGYEQYF. The rearrangement uses TRBV6-5 and TRBJ2-7, with D possibly matching TRBD2 (5 bases). The CDR3 spans 14 residues. The V and J ends lost 2 bases and 4 bases respectively, with 12 bases between them. The V gene's germline CDR1 is MNHEY and CDR2 SVGAGI.

The V and J genes are TRBV10-3 and TRBJ2-3; 8 bases agree with TRBD2. CDR3 length: 15 residues. V lost 2 bases, J lost 1 base, and 2 bases stayed unmatched. Per germline, CDR1 ENHRY and CDR2 SYGVKD. The CDR3 DNA is TGTGCCATCAGTGAGATAGCGGGACGCACAGATACGCAGTATTTT. Its translation: CAISEIAGRTDTQYF.

This rearrangement joins TRBV4-1 to TRBJ1-2, with 7 bases aligning to TRBD1. Germline assignment: CDR1 MGHRA and CDR2 YSYEKL. V trimming: 4 bases; J trimming: 8 bases; junction bases outside the gene matches: 10. The CDR3 has 14 residues. CDR3 DNA sequence: TGCGCCAGCAGCCCGATCACAGGGGTCTCCGGCTACACCTTC. This codes for CASSPITGVSGYTF.

The chain recombines TRBV6-1 with TRBJ1-1; D remains unclear. The CDR3 is 14 amino acids. V lost 7 bases and J lost 5, with 17 bases in between. Germline loops: CDR1 MNHNS, CDR2 SASEGT. CDR3 nucleotides: TGTGCCAGCATGCCCTGGGGTCGGGGTACTGAAGCTTTCTTT. Protein sequence: CASMPWGRGTEAFF.

V gene TRBV27 combines with J gene TRBJ1-2; possibly TRBD1 for D (5 bases). Looked up from germline, CDR1 is MNHEY and CDR2 is SMNVEV (reference sequence). Trimming cost V 0 bases and J 2 bases, with 7 bases left between them. This CDR3 spans 14 amino acids. The CDR3 DNA reads TGTGCCAGCAGTTTATCAGCAGGGAACTATGGCTACACCTTC. Its translation: CASSLSAGNYGYTF.

The chain couples TRBV5-1 to TRBJ2-5, with 9 nucleotides matching TRBD1. CDR3 size: 18 residues. Germline CDR1 and CDR2: SGHRS and YFSETQ. V dropped 4 bases and J dropped 5; count of bases not matched to a gene: 18. The CDR3 sequence is CASSIGRLGQGLEETQYF. The DNA of the CDR3 is TGCGCCAGCAGCATCGGGCGGCTAGGACAGGGGCTCGAGGAGACCCAGTACTTC.

The chain carries TRBV5-4 and TRBJ2-7, with TRBD2 identical over 13 bases. Germline trimming cut 0 bases from V and 4 bases from J; bases unmatched to any gene: 4. Germline V gene lookup returns CDR1 SGHNT and CDR2 YYREEE (reference sequence). The CDR3 runs to 16 residues. This CDR3 reads CASSLGGLAGSYEQYF. In nucleotides, the CDR3 is TGTGCCAGCAGCTTGGGGGGACTAGCGGGGTCGTACGAGCAGTACTTC.

The chain joins TRBV4-1 to TRBJ2-6; 8 positions match TRBD2. With V trimmed by 1 base and J by 0 bases, 5 bases remained unmatched. The V gene's germline CDR1 is MGHRA and CDR2 YSYEKL. This CDR3 contains 18 residues. The CDR3 loop is CASSQGSGDSSGANVLTF. CDR3 in DNA: TGCGCCAGCAGCCAAGGTAGCGGGGATTCCTCTGGGGCCAACGTCCTGACTTTC.

This chain links TRBV7-2 with TRBJ2-7; 8 bases fit TRBD2. The CDR3 extends over 16 amino acids. Germline loops: CDR1 SGHTA, CDR2 FQGNSA. V gave up 4 bases and J gave up 6 bases; unmatched junction bases: 14. The CDR3: CASSSYQREILGEQYF. The CDR3 DNA is TGTGCCAGCAGCTCCTACCAGCGGGAGATTCTAGGCGAGCAGTACTTC.

V is TRBV10-3 and J is TRBJ2-1, with D possibly TRBD2 on 6 matching bases. Trimming took 0 bases from V and 4 from J, leaving 10 bases between them. Germline V gene sequence: CDR1 ENHRY, CDR2 SYGVKD. The CDR3 runs to 15 residues. The CDR3 coding sequence is TGTGCCATCAGTGAGTCGGCGGGGATATACAATGAGCAGTTCTTC. Translation: CAISESAGIYNEQFF.

The chain combines TRBV7-2 with TRBJ2-6; 9 bases are shared with TRBD1. There are 18 residues in the CDR3. Germline V gives CDR1 SGHTA, CDR2 FQGNSA. The V segment lost 5 bases and the J segment 5 bases; nucleotides outside the gene matches: 13. The CDR3 loop is CASSTPRQGGRRANVLTF. The CDR3 nucleotides read TGTGCCAGCAGCACACCGAGACAGGGGGGCAGGAGGGCCAACGTCCTGACTTTC. The whole variable domain, filled in from reference TRBV7-2 and TRBJ2-6, reads GAGVSQSPSNKVTEKGKDVELRCDPISGHTALYWYRQSLGQGLEFLIYFQGNSAPDKSGLPSDRFSAERTGGSVSTLTIQRTQQEDSAVYLCASSTPRQGGRRANVLTFGAGSRLTVL.

This clone was observed once. This chain joins TRBV29-1 and TRBJ2-1; 8 bases are shared with TRBD2. The CDR3 contains 14 residues. The germline CDR1 and CDR2 sequences are SQVTM and ANQGSEA. The V gene end was trimmed by 6 bases and the J gene end by 2 bases; junction bases not matched to a gene: 6. The CDR3 DNA sequence: TGCAGCGTAGTTACTAGCGGAGCCTACAATGAGCAGTTCTTC. Protein sequence: CSVVTSGAYNEQFF.

This clone was seen once. The rearrangement links TRBV19 to TRBJ1-5; no clear D gene. Between the trimmed V and J ends, which lost 1 base and 7 bases, there was a span of 17 bases. CDR1 is LNHDA and CDR2 is SQIVND in the germline V gene (reference sequence). The CDR3 loop spans 16 amino acids. CDR3 sequence: CASSIGGGRPGQPQHF. The CDR3 DNA follows: TGTGCCAGTAGTATAGGAGGAGGACGGCCTGGCCAGCCCCAGCATTTT. Together with reference TRBV19 and TRBJ1-5, the CDR3 gives the full variable domain: DGGITQSPKYLFRKEGQNVTLSCEQNLNHDAMYWYRQDPGQGLRLIYYSQIVNDFQKGDIAEGYSVSREKKESFPLTVTSAQKNPTAFYLCASSIGGGRPGQPQHFGDGTRLSIL.

This rearrangement joins TRBV9 to TRBJ1-4, with 7 bases lining up with TRBD1. The CDR3 loop spans 16 amino acids. V dropped 3 bases and J dropped 3; count of bases not matched to a gene: 8. CDR1 is SGDLS, CDR2 YYNGEE, per germline. The CDR3 DNA follows: TGTGCCAGCAGCGAGGGGGCAGGGAGGCCTAATGAAAAACTGTTTTTT. Amino acid sequence: CASSEGAGRPNEKLFF.